The present T cell receptor (beta chain) was sequenced within a study of OX40 agonist ivuxolimab in advanced cancers. Study background: Dosing consisted of intravenous ivuxolimab at 0.01 to 10 mg/kg every 2 weeks. Among those treated, three patients had partial responses, one with hepatocellular carcinoma and two with cutaneous melanoma. Study observations and caveats: On average, a greater number of expanded clones characterised CD8+ T cells relative to CD4+.

Measured with immunoSEQ multiplex PCR; TCRdb has only the in-frame clones, and not every one. There are approximately 58,000 clones in the sample; more than 75% occur only once, and roughly 3% lies in the top ten. CDR3 size: 10 residues. From germline, CDR1 is GTSNPN and CDR2 SVGIG (reference sequence). The V and J ends lost 3 bases and 3 bases respectively, with 1 base between them. About this clone: Its cognate antigen is unknown.

Sequencing was performed on CD4+ or CD8+ T cells sorted from blood, taken in a trial of the OX40 agonist ivuxolimab. This TCR was sampled from an adult with an advanced solid tumor such as melanoma, head and neck, liver or kidney cancer. The V call is TRBV30, the J call TRBJ2-3; unclear D gene. CDR3 sequence (DNA): TGTGCCTGGAGAACAGATACGCAGTATTTT. Its translation is CAWRTDTQYF.